This is a list of T cell receptor beta chains from one sample in a study of Ad26.COV2.S vaccination and SARS-CoV-2 variants. The table came from immunoSEQ multiplex PCR; TCRdb's copy has only in-frame clones and leaves some out. The table shows about 680,000 clones, with more than 80% occurring only once. This sample comprised peripheral blood, obtained in a trial of Ad26.COV2.S vaccine versus placebo. The receptor set was obtained from a person aged 18-65 years who received the Ad26.COV2.S COVID-19 vaccine or a placebo. Each CDR3 is given with its conserved first and last residue. Each record gives: D gene, clone size, J gene, V gene, CDR3 protein, CDR3 DNA. A D gene is named only where the DNA matches it firmly. Size values are once, few and many counts, or a class for expanded clones, and some rows have none.

>TRBD1|NA|TRBJ2-5|TRBV29-1
CSVDLRDRGRGETQYF
TGCAGCGTTGACCTCCGGGACAGGGGGCGCGGGGAGACCCAGTACTTC
>TRBD2|NA|TRBJ2-1|TRBV19
CAKPSSGNLAGATRKNEQFF
TGTGCCAAACCCAGTAGCGGGAATTTAGCGGGAGCGACGAGGAAGAATGAGCAGTTCTTC
>NA|NA|TRBJ1-2|TRBV25-1
CASSEWAYGGYTF
TGTGCCAGCAGTGAATGGGCATACGGCGGCTACACCTTC
>TRBD2|NA|TRBJ2-4|TRBV28
CASSLSGAGPNIQYF
TGTGCCAGCAGTTTAAGCGGGGCCGGGCCAAACATTCAGTACTTC
>TRBD1|NA|TRBJ1-5|TRBV19
CASSTLGTVVQGDQPQHF
TGTGCCAGTAGTACGCTCGGGACAGTAGTTCAGGGAGATCAGCCCCAGCATTTT
>TRBD1|NA|TRBJ1-2|TRBV29-1
CSWRDRGADGYTF
TGCAGCTGGAGGGACAGGGGTGCGGATGGCTACACCTTC
>NA|once|TRBJ2-5|TRBV19
CASSGGKVAQETQYF
TGTGCCAGTAGTGGAGGGAAGGTGGCGCAAGAGACCCAGTACTTC
>NA|NA|TRBJ2-7|TRBV19
CASSPGSSYEQYF
TGTGCCAGTAGTCCCGGGAGCTCCTACGAGCAGTACTTC
>NA|NA|TRBJ1-3|TRBV2
CASSYSGNTIYF
TGTGCCAGCAGCTATTCTGGAAACACCATATATTTT
>NA|NA|TRBJ1-1|TRBV7-2
CASSLSWGAAGAFF
TGTGCCAGCAGCTTATCTTGGGGGGCTGCAGGAGCTTTCTTT
>NA|NA|TRBJ1-6|TRBV2
CASSWVGTQSSYNSPLHF
TGTGCCAGCAGTTGGGTCGGCACTCAAAGCTCCTATAATTCACCCCTCCACTTT
>NA|few|TRBJ1-2|TRBV7-9
CASSFSWDYGYTF
TGTGCCAGCAGCTTCAGTTGGGACTATGGCTACACCTTC
>TRBD2|NA|TRBJ2-2|TRBV7-3
CASSSGGGAGELFF
TGTGCCAGCAGCTCGGGAGGAGGGGCCGGGGAGCTGTTTTTT
>NA|NA|TRBJ2-1|TRBV5-6
CASSLQRFEQFF
TGTGCCAGCAGCTTACAGCGTTTCGAGCAGTTCTTC
>TRBD2|NA|TRBJ2-7|TRBV3-1/TRBV3-2
CASRGGDRYEQYF
TGTGCCAGCAGGGGAGGGGATCGGTACGAGCAGTACTTC
>TRBD1|NA|TRBJ2-7|TRBV23-1
CASSQPHGVRGLTCEQYF
TGCGCCAGCAGTCAACCCCACGGGGTAAGGGGGCTCACTTGCGAGCAGTACTTC
>NA|NA|TRBJ2-7|TRBV5-8
CASRLDPGISYEQYF
TGTGCCAGCAGGTTGGATCCTGGAATTTCCTACGAGCAGTACTTC
>TRBD2|NA|TRBJ2-1|TRBV5-1
CASSLGSGKNYNEQFF
TGCGCCAGCAGCTTGGGCAGCGGGAAGAATTACAATGAGCAGTTCTTC
>TRBD1|NA|TRBJ1-1|TRBV10-3
CAISSQGTNTEAFF
TGTGCCATCAGCTCACAGGGGACAAACACTGAAGCTTTCTTT
>NA|once|TRBJ1-2|TRBV7-2
CASSLASRNYGYTF
TGTGCCAGCAGCTTAGCTAGCCGAAACTATGGCTACACCTTC
>NA|NA|TRBJ2-3|TRBV7-2
CASSPDPLHPDTQYF
TGTGCCAGCAGCCCGGATCCCTTACATCCAGATACGCAGTATTTT
>NA|NA|TRBJ1-1|TRBV2
CASGGQFEAFF
TGTGCCAGCGGCGGACAGTTTGAAGCTTTCTTT
>NA|NA|TRBJ1-5|TRBV28
CASTRGRGNQPQHF
TGTGCCAGCACCCGCGGCAGGGGCAATCAGCCCCAGCATTTT
>NA|NA|TRBJ2-7|TRBV13
CASSLGLGKDEQYF
TGTGCCAGCAGCTTAGGACTAGGAAAGGACGAGCAGTACTTC
>TRBD1|once|TRBJ2-7|TRBV19
CASSTGQGLPYEQYF
TGTGCCAGTAGTACCGGACAGGGGTTACCCTACGAGCAGTACTTC
>NA|once|TRBJ1-1|TRBV7-9
CASTPGGTYTNTEAFF
TGTGCCAGCACCCCTGGGGGTACTTACACGAACACTGAAGCTTTCTTT
>NA|NA|TRBJ2-3|TRBV7-9
CASSLEVTDTQYF
TGTGCCAGCAGCTTAGAGGTCACAGATACGCAGTATTTT
>NA|once|TRBJ2-2|TRBV4-3
CASSQRTLTNTGELFF
TGCGCCAGCAGCCAAAGGACCCTCACTAACACCGGGGAGCTGTTTTTT
>TRBD1|NA|TRBJ2-7|TRBV5-1
CASSRALGQGTHEQYF
TGCGCCAGCAGCCGGGCCCTGGGACAGGGAACCCACGAGCAGTACTTC
>TRBD1|NA|TRBJ2-7|TRBV24-1
CATSDSGGPGEQYF
TGTGCCACCAGTGATTCAGGGGGTCCCGGCGAGCAGTACTTC
>NA|NA|TRBJ1-6|TRBV19
CASSSGRYYNSPLHF
TGTGCCAGTAGTTCAGGACGGTACTATAATTCACCCCTCCACTTT
>NA|NA|TRBJ2-5|TRBV5-1
CASSLTSQETQYF
TGCGCCAGCAGCTTGACTAGTCAAGAGACCCAGTACTTC
>TRBD1|NA|TRBJ1-2|TRBV2
CASRSRDRNLNYGYTF
TGTGCCAGCAGGTCCCGGGACAGGAATTTAAACTATGGCTACACCTTC
>NA|many|TRBJ1-4|TRBV5-1
CASSFLPGRGEKLFF
TGCGCCAGCAGCTTCCTGCCCGGGAGGGGCGAAAAACTGTTTTTT
>NA|NA|TRBJ2-1|TRBV4-1
CASSQEDRWQFF
TGCGCCAGCAGCCAAGAAGACCGCTGGCAGTTCTTC
>NA|NA|TRBJ2-3|TRBV23-1
CASRKTLPLGTDTQYF
TGCGCCAGCCGCAAGACCCTCCCTCTCGGCACAGATACGCAGTATTTT
>NA|once|TRBJ2-7|TRBV15
CATSRDGGAYEQYF
TGTGCCACCAGCAGAGACGGCGGGGCCTACGAGCAGTACTTC
>TRBD1|NA|TRBJ1-5|TRBV18
CASSETGWVNQPQHF
TGTGCCAGCTCAGAGACAGGGTGGGTCAATCAGCCCCAGCATTTT
>TRBD1|NA|TRBJ2-5|TRBV6-5
CASSSGQGWETQYF
TGTGCCAGCAGTTCGGGACAGGGTTGGGAGACCCAGTACTTC
>NA|few|TRBJ2-7|TRBV5-1
CASSLDPESYEQYF
TGCGCCAGCAGCTTGGACCCAGAGTCCTACGAGCAGTACTTC
>NA|NA|TRBJ1-2|TRBV6-2/TRBV6-3
CASSYPASNYGYTF
TGTGCCAGCAGTTATCCCGCAAGTAACTATGGCTACACCTTC
>NA|NA|TRBJ2-5|TRBV5-1
CASSIQGGEETQYF
TGCGCCAGCAGCATTCAAGGGGGGGAAGAGACCCAGTACTTC
>TRBD2|NA|TRBJ2-7|TRBV2
CASTRLAAYEQYF
TGTGCCAGCACCAGACTAGCCGCCTACGAGCAGTACTTC
>NA|few|TRBJ2-7|TRBV12-3/TRBV12-4
CASSSTGYEQYF
TGTGCCAGCAGTTCGACAGGCTACGAGCAGTACTTC
>TRBD1|NA|TRBJ2-7|TRBV3-1/TRBV3-2
CASSSGTGMLEQYF
TGTGCCAGCAGCTCCGGGACAGGGATGCTTGAGCAGTACTTC
>TRBD1|NA|TRBJ2-3|TRBV18
CASSPNPGQSTDTQYF
TGTGCCAGCTCACCAAACCCGGGACAGAGCACAGATACGCAGTATTTT
>TRBD2|NA|TRBJ2-1|TRBV3-1/TRBV3-2
CASSQGLAGPNEQFF
TGTGCCAGCAGCCAAGGACTAGCGGGACCTAATGAGCAGTTCTTC
>NA|once|TRBJ1-1|TRBV7-3
CASSLTSLRFEAFF
TGTGCCAGCAGCTTAACGTCGTTGCGGTTTGAAGCTTTCTTT
>NA|NA|TRBJ2-1|TRBV7-9
CASSLMGSHMDNEQFF
TGTGCCAGCAGCCTAATGGGGAGTCATATGGACAATGAGCAGTTCTTC
>TRBD2|NA|TRBJ2-1|TRBV12-5
CASGGSGSRAYNEQFF
TGTGCTAGTGGCGGTAGCGGGAGTAGGGCCTACAATGAGCAGTTCTTC